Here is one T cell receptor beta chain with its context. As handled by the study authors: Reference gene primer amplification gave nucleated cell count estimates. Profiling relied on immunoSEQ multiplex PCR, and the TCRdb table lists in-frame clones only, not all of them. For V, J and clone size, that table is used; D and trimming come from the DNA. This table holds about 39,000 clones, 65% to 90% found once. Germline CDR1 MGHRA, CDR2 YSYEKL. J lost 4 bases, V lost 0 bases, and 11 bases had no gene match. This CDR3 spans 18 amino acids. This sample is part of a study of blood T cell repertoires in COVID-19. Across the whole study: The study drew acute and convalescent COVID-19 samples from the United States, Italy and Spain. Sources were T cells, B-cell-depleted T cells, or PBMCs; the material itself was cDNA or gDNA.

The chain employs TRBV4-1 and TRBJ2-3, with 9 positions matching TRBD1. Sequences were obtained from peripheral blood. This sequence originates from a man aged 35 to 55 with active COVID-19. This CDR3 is CASSQEFVGQGKADTQYF. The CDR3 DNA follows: TGCGCCAGCAGCCAAGAATTTGTAGGACAGGGGAAGGCAGATACGCAGTATTTT.